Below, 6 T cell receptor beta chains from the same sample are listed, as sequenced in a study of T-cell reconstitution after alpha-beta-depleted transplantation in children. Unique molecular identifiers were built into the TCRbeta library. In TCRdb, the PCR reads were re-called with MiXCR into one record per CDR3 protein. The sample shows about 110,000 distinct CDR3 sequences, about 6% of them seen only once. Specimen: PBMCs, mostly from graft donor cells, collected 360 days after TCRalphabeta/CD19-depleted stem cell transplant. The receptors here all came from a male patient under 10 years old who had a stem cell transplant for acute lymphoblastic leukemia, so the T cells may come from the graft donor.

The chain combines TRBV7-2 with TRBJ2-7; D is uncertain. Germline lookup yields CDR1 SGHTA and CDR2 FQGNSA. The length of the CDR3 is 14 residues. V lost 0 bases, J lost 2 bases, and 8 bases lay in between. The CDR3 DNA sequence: TGTGCCAGCAGCTTAGCCCCCAAGACCTACGAGCAGTACTTC. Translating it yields CASSLAPKTYEQYF. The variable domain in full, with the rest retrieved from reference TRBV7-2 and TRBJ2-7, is GAGVSQSPSNKVTEKGKDVELRCDPISGHTALYWYRQSLGQGLEFLIYFQGNSAPDKSGLPSDRFSAERTGGSVSTLTIQRTQQEDSAVYLCASSLAPKTYEQYFGPGTRLTVT.

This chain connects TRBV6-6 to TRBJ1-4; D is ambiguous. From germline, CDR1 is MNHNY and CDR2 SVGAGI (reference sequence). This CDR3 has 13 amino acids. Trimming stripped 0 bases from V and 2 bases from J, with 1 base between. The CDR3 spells CASSYSTNEKLFF. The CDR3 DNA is TGTGCCAGCAGTTACTCTACTAATGAAAAACTGTTTTTT.

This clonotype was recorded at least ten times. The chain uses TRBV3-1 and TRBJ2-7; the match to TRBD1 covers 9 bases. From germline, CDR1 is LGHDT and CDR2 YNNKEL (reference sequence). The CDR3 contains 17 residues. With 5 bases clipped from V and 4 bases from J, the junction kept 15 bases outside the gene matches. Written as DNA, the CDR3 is TGTGCCAGCAGCTCGGACCTGACCGGGACAGGGAAGTACGAGCAGTACTTC. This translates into CASSSDLTGTGKYEQYF.

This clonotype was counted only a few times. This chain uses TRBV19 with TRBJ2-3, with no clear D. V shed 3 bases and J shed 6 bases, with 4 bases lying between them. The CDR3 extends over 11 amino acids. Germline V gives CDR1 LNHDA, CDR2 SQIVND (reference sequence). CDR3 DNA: TGTGCCAGTAGTATTCGGGATACGCAGTATTTT. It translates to CASSIRDTQYF.

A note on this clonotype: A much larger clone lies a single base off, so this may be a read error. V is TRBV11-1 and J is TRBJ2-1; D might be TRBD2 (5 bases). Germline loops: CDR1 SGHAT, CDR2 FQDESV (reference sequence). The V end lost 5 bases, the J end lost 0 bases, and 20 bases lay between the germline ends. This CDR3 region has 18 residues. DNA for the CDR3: TGTGCCAGCAGCCCGGAACCAGCGCGAGGAGGCTCCTACAATGAGCAGTTCTTC. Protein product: CASSPEPARGGSYNEQFF.

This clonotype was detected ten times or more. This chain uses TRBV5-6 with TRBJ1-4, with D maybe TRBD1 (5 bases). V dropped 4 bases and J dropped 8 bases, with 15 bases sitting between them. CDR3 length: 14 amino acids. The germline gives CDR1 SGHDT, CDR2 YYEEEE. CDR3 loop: CASSLGTGREKLFF. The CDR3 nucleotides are TGTGCCAGCAGCCTTGGGACGGGGCGGGAAAAACTGTTTTTT.